Sequencing of this TCR beta chain was carried out in a study of identical twins. Findings and limits, study-wide: Cord blood's abundant beta clonotypes had fewer insertions, unlike memory repertoires. Models underestimated out-of-frame TCR alpha sharing in monozygotic twins. A partial confounding effect on zero-insertion analyses could come from invariant MAIT and iNKT cells.

As for this clonotype: Antigen unknown.

The CDR3 covers 13 residues. Germline V CDR1 and CDR2: SQVTM, ANQGSEA. The V gene end was trimmed by 4 bases and the J gene end by 4 bases; junction bases not matched to a gene: 4. Unique molecular identifiers were present on cDNA, and template switching added a universal primer site. MiXCR, applied by TCRdb to the 5' RACE reads, yields one record per CDR3 protein. The repertoire consists of around 1.7 million distinct CDR3 sequences, with roughly 35% occurring once and the leading ten covering less than 0.35%. The sample was cord blood. The J gene is TRBJ2-1, the V gene TRBV29-1, with TRBD2 matching 7 bases. The receptor's source is a newborn girl in good health. CDR3 sequence reads: CSVGVSGYNEQFF. The CDR3 nucleotides read TGCAGCGTTGGGGTTAGCGGGTACAATGAGCAGTTCTTC.